The clone carrying this T cell receptor (beta chain) was found a few times. This entry is derived from a study of blood T cell repertoires in COVID-19. Overall study context: Sources were T cells, B-cell-depleted T cells, or PBMCs; the material itself was cDNA or gDNA.

Per the authors' pipeline: Amplification of reference gene primers provided the estimated nucleated cell counts. Here immunoSEQ multiplex PCR was the method, and the copy in TCRdb shows in-frame clones only, minus some. D and trimming were read from the DNA, whereas the V and J calls and clone size are those reported in that table. The sample has about 55,000 clones; 85% are singletons. CDR3 length equals 14 residues. V shed 7 bases and J 6 bases; nucleotides not matched to a gene: 10. The germline V gene encodes CDR1 WNHNN and CDR2 SYGVQD (reference sequence). The sequenced material came from peripheral blood. This sequence originates from a human donor in a cohort sampled during active COVID-19. The genes are TRBV10-1 and TRBJ2-7; 9 positions agree with TRBD2. The CDR3 reads CASTPGLASREQYF. The DNA for the CDR3 is TGCGCCAGCACCCCGGGACTAGCATCCCGCGAGCAGTACTTC.